Below, 3 T cell receptor beta chains from the same sample are listed, as sequenced in a study of human T cells and chemical hapten exposure (dated by TCRdb to 2020 to 2023). The time point label of this sample denotes: patch test 1, 2 weeks after DPC sensitization. This specimen's treatment or condition label, interpreted: therapeutic diphenylcyclopropenone sensitization with weekly scalp DPC. The method behind the library was RACE. This sample was sequenced with a NextSeq 500. TCRdb took the public reads, trimmed them with fastp at Q25, ran MiXCR for clone calling and kept in-frame beta chains. Each CDR3 protein gets just one entry, which takes the most common genes and DNA from the rows behind it. Counted in this sample were 380,000 or so distinct CDR3 sequences; roughly 4.8% of them appeared once. Clones ranked in the top ten supply about 2.2% of the sample. This material consisted of whole blood, taken in connection with sensitization to the hapten diphenylcyclopropenone (DPC). The receptor source for this set is a woman between 45 and 60 years old with alopecia areata. Some clones in this sample may be carry-over from other donors' samples.

There are many counts of this clonotype. The chain couples TRBV3-1 to TRBJ2-1; D ambiguous. This CDR3 has 15 residues. V was shortened by 4 bases and J by 0 bases, with 10 bases between the two germline ends. Germline CDR1 is LGHDT and CDR2 is YNNKEL (reference sequence). CDR3 nucleotide sequence: TGTGCCAGCAGCCGGTCAGGCACCTCCTACAATGAGCAGTTCTTC. Translation gives CASSRSGTSYNEQFF.

This clonotype has only a few counts. The chain joins TRBV5-1 to TRBJ2-5, with D maybe TRBD2 (5 bases). V was pared by 2 bases and J by 5 bases, with 13 bases between. Germline lookup yields CDR1 SGHRS and CDR2 YFSETQ. The CDR3 loop spans 14 amino acids. CDR3 loop: CASSFGINEETQYF. The DNA for the CDR3 is TGCGCCAGCAGCTTCGGGATCAATGAGGAGACCCAGTACTTC.

This clonotype was observed many times. The V call is TRBV29-1, the J call TRBJ1-1, with a weak D call TRBD1 (6 bases). Trimming left V 6 bases short and J 8 bases short, with 13 bases between. The CDR3 length is 11 residues. Germline CDR1 reads SQVTM; CDR2 reads ANQGSEA. CDR3: CSVTLGHEAFF. The CDR3 region has the DNA TGCAGCGTGACCCTGGGACACGAAGCTTTCTTT.